This T cell receptor beta chain originates from a study of cytomegalovirus exposure and HLA in healthy donors. Overall study findings and caveats: Analyzed later, association rates of TCRs varied across HLA loci, with DRB1 most and HLA-C fewest. Cytomegalovirus-associated TCR beta chains were listed, numbering over 150.

PCR involved 60 Vbeta and 13 Jbeta primers. Only in-frame clones appear in the TCRdb table, and some are missing; sequencing was by immunoSEQ multiplex PCR. Here the sample spans fewer than 150,000 clones, around 75% being singletons. In this sample, this clone turned up once. Its target is not known. The V and J ends lost 5 bases and 0 bases respectively, with 11 bases between them. Germline CDR1 MNHNS, CDR2 SASEGT. This CDR3 is built from 15 residues. V is TRBV6-1 and J is TRBJ1-5; D gene uncertain. This clonotype was sampled from a man aged 25 to 45 in good health and CMV-seronegative. Sequencing used PBMCs. CDR3 region: CASSSRPSSNQPQHF. The CDR3 region has the DNA TGTGCCAGCAGTTCCAGGCCCTCTAGCAATCAGCCCCAGCATTTT.